This section outlines one T cell receptor beta chain sequence together with its context. What it binds is unknown. The record originates from a study of T cell repertoires in cytomegalovirus infection. A single record per CDR3 protein comes from TCRdb applying MiXCR to the reads. The top ten clones hold roughly 13% of a sample with about 920,000 distinct CDR3 sequences, about 33% of them seen once. The V gene lost 8 bases and the J gene lost 1 base, with 17 bases spanning the gap. CDR3 length: 15 residues. Per the germline V gene, CDR1 is LNHDA and CDR2 is SQIVND (reference sequence). This sequence joins TRBV19 and TRBJ2-5; the D is unclear. This sequence was found in a human donor in good health (CMV status not recorded). Some clones in this sample may be carry-over from other donors' samples. This material consisted of cultured CD8+ T cells from PBMCs, taken from culture after CMV antigen stimulation. The CDR3 is CASRSLVEGQETQYF. In DNA form, the CDR3 reads TGTGCCAGTCGATCCCTAGTAGAAGGCCAAGAGACCCAGTACTTC. The full variable domain, rest sourced from reference TRBV19 and TRBJ2-5, is DGGITQSPKYLFRKEGQNVTLSCEQNLNHDAMYWYRQDPGQGLRLIYYSQIVNDFQKGDIAEGYSVSREKKESFPLTVTSAQKNPTAFYLCASRSLVEGQETQYFGPGTRLLVL.